These 7 T cell receptor beta chains originate from one sample sequenced in a study of T cell repertoires in cytomegalovirus infection. Antigen specificity for these receptors is unknown. A single record per CDR3 protein comes from TCRdb applying MiXCR to the reads. The profile shows about 340,000 distinct CDR3 sequences, 25% to 35% of them singletons. The source material was cultured PBMCs, sampled from culture after CMV antigen stimulation. The receptors stem from a human donor in good health (CMV status not recorded). Some clones in this sample may be carry-over from other donors' samples.

This clonotype came up a few times. The chain employs TRBV7-3 and TRBJ2-2; TRBD1 matches at 7 bases. J lost 5 bases, V lost 4 bases, and 4 bases had no gene match. Germline lookup yields CDR1 SGHTA and CDR2 FQGTGA. The CDR3 has 14 amino acids. CDR3 coding DNA: TGTGCCAGCAGCTCTCGGGACAGAACCGGGGAGCTGTTTTTT. Amino acids: CASSSRDRTGELFF.

This clonotype was observed a handful of times. The V call is TRBV7-3, the J call TRBJ1-1, with TRBD1 matching 8 bases. The V segment lost 5 bases and the J segment 4 bases; nucleotides outside the gene matches: 9. The CDR3 runs 15 residues. Germline V gene lookup returns CDR1 SGHTA and CDR2 FQGTGA. The CDR3: CASSPSSTGGTEAFF. The CDR3 region has the DNA TGTGCCAGCAGCCCAAGCAGCACAGGGGGCACTGAAGCTTTCTTT.

V gene TRBV6-2 or TRBV6-3 combines with J gene TRBJ1-1; a weak D match, TRBD1 (5 bases). Germline lookup yields CDR1 MNHEY and CDR2 SVGEGT. V shed 2 bases and J shed 11 bases, with 18 bases lying between them. The CDR3 runs 14 residues. Here the CDR3 DNA reads TGTGCCAGCAGTTACGCCAGGGTCGGCCTTGGGGCTTTCTTT. Translating gives CASSYARVGLGAFF.

A few counts support this clonotype. The chain employs TRBV11-2 and TRBJ1-5; 9 nucleotides match TRBD1. After removal of 1 base from V and 8 bases from J, the junction contained 3 bases not matched to a gene. Germline loops: CDR1 SGHAT, CDR2 FQNNGV. The CDR3 is 14 amino acids. The CDR3 protein is CASSLGTGAEPQHF. The CDR3 DNA sequence: TGTGCCAGCAGCTTAGGGACAGGGGCCGAGCCCCAGCATTTT.

V is TRBV6-2 or TRBV6-3 and J is TRBJ2-7; 13 nucleotides align to TRBD2. The V segment lost 6 bases and the J segment 2 bases; nucleotides outside the gene matches: 13. This CDR3 is 18 amino acids long. The germline V gene encodes CDR1 MNHEY and CDR2 SVGEGT. CDR3 nucleotides: TGTGCCAGCAGGCCCGGGACTAGCGGGACTCAAAACCCCTACGAGCAGTACTTC. Encoded protein: CASRPGTSGTQNPYEQYF.

This clonotype came up many times. The gene calls are TRBV7-2 and TRBJ1-5; maybe TRBD1 (6 bases). The CDR3 runs to 13 residues. Trimming left V 5 bases short and J 7 bases short, with 12 bases between. Germline V gene sequence: CDR1 SGHTA, CDR2 FQGNSA. CDR3 sequence (DNA): TGTGCCAGCAGCGTCACAGGGTTCCAGCCCCAGCATTTT. Translation: CASSVTGFQPQHF.

This clonotype was seen more than once but under ten times. V gene TRBV7-9 combines with J gene TRBJ2-1, with 8 bases fitting TRBD1. In germline, CDR1 is SEHNR, CDR2 FQNEAQ (reference sequence). The CDR3 runs to 16 residues. V was pared by 1 base and J by 4 bases, with 6 bases of the junction left unmatched. The CDR3 reads CASSLVSGGRYNEQFF. The CDR3 DNA sequence: TGTGCCAGCAGCTTAGTGTCAGGGGGCAGGTACAATGAGCAGTTCTTC.